These 7 T cell receptor beta chains originate from one sample sequenced in a study of blood T cell repertoires in COVID-19 (TCRdb year 2020). Libraries were made using the immunoSEQ multiplex PCR assay. As stored in TCRdb, this immuneACCESS dataset retains in-frame rearrangements with V and J assigned. A fraction of the clones does not appear; measured against another copy, unresolved V genes explain less than half of the discrepancy, and the remainder lacks a known reason. In this sample the table shows 130,000 or so clones, approximately 90% of which occur a single time. The ten top clones hold 18% of the sample. Input material: peripheral blood. The receptors derive from a man aged 45-65 years with active or convalescent COVID-19.

The rearrangement uses TRBV27 and TRBJ2-7; 7 nucleotides line up with TRBD2. This CDR3 region has 13 residues. The germline CDR1 and CDR2 sequences are MNHEY and SMNVEV (reference sequence). J lost 6 bases, V lost 1 base, and 3 bases had no gene match. The CDR3: CASSLWRESEQYF. CDR3 DNA sequence: TGTGCCAGCAGTTTATGGCGGGAGAGCGAGCAGTACTTC.

The V call is TRBV20-1, the J call TRBJ1-6, with D perhaps TRBD1 (5 bases). The CDR3 runs to 18 residues. Per the germline V gene, CDR1 is DFQATT and CDR2 is SNEGSKA (reference sequence). V lost 3 bases to trimming and J lost 0 bases, with 18 bases between them. The CDR3 DNA reads as TGCAGTGCTAGTTCGGGCCTCGGGGGAGGCTCCTATAATTCACCCCTCCACTTT. Its protein is CSASSGLGGGSYNSPLHF.

As to this clone: This same CDR3 is encoded by further DNA sequences in the sample. The chain has TRBV18 and TRBJ1-6, with TRBD1 identical over 7 bases. Germline V gene lookup returns CDR1 KGHSH and CDR2 LQKENI. This CDR3 is 14 amino acids long. After removal of 3 bases from V and 7 bases from J, the junction contained 3 bases not matched to a gene. This CDR3 reads CASSPGTANSPLHF. The CDR3 DNA reads TGTGCCAGCTCACCCGGGACAGCAAATTCACCCCTCCACTTT.

This clone has just one count. The chain couples TRBV30 to TRBJ1-4, with 9 bases lining up with TRBD1. Germline V lookup: CDR1 GTSNPN, CDR2 SVGIG (reference sequence). CDR3 length equals 14 residues. V was clipped by 5 bases and J by 5 bases; unmatched bases: 6. The CDR3 reads CAWGPGTGNEKLFF. The CDR3 region has the DNA TGTGCCTGGGGTCCCGGGACAGGGAATGAAAAACTGTTTTTT.

The chain employs TRBV5-1 and TRBJ1-2; 9 nucleotides agree with TRBD1. There are 14 residues in the CDR3. J gave up 5 bases and V 4 bases, and 6 bases lay outside the gene matches. CDR1 SGHRS and CDR2 YFSETQ come from the germline V gene. In DNA, the CDR3 is TGCGCCAGCAGCACAGGACAGGGGATATATGGCTACACCTTC. Translating gives CASSTGQGIYGYTF.

The rearrangement links TRBV3-1 (or the pseudogene TRBV3-2) to TRBJ1-5; tentatively, D is TRBD1 (6 bases). This CDR3 has 15 amino acids. V was trimmed by 3 bases and J by 4 bases, leaving 13 bases between them. CDR1 and CDR2 (germline): LGHDT, YNNKEL (reference sequence). This chain's CDR3 is CASSHRAGTNQPQHF. The CDR3 DNA reads TGTGCCAGCAGCCATAGGGCAGGGACAAATCAGCCCCAGCATTTT.

This chain connects TRBV19 to TRBJ1-4; D possibly corresponds to TRBD1 (6 bases). Germline V gene sequence: CDR1 LNHDA, CDR2 SQIVND (reference sequence). The CDR3 loop spans 14 amino acids. Trimming took 9 bases from V and 7 from J, leaving 18 bases between them. This CDR3 is CASGPGTIREKLFF. The CDR3, as DNA: TGTGCCAGCGGTCCGGGGACAATACGTGAAAAACTGTTTTTT. Full variable domain (outside the CDR3, taken from reference TRBV19 and TRBJ1-4): DGGITQSPKYLFRKEGQNVTLSCEQNLNHDAMYWYRQDPGQGLRLIYYSQIVNDFQKGDIAEGYSVSREKKESFPLTVTSAQKNPTAFYLCASGPGTIREKLFFGSGTQLSVL.